This entry concerns a single TCR beta chain. It has no known antigen specificity. Nothing much larger sits one base from this clone, and base qualities are not available. This entry is derived from a study of T cell repertoires in cytomegalovirus infection (dated by TCRdb to between 2019 and 2020). Broadly, across the study: Alongside well-studied HLA-B-restricted epitopes, the peptide stimulations were aimed at recently identified HLA-C-restricted CMV epitopes, whose presentation resists viral immunomodulation. The HLA type of each donor mattered for the analysis, because public TCR beta signatures pointed to carriage of CMV infection along with the matching HLA type.

As encoded in the germline V gene, CDR1 is SGHRS while CDR2 is YFSETQ. V loses 2 bases, J loses 1 base, and the germline ends lie 6 bases apart. The CDR3, cysteine through phenylalanine, is 14 amino acids long. Kept here is only the CDR3 DNA, which spans 42 bases and is read in frame from base 1. The sample's treatment or condition label, in plain terms: in vitro stimulation with specific CMV peptide epitopes to enrich CMV-specific T cells. Overall study results and their limits: In the ex vivo response, HLA-C-restricted CMV-specific TCR beta clonotypes were dominant, and in two of eight donors the single most frequent clonotype came from this HLA-C-restricted group. Carriers of CMV infection plus the relevant HLA type were discriminated by the cumulative frequency of public TCR beta family members in the study cohort and in an independent approximately 350-donor cohort.

Sequenced on an Illumina HiSeq 1500. TCRdb cleaned the public reads at Q25 with fastp, built clones with MiXCR and kept in-frame beta chains. Rows are combined by CDR3 protein, so each entry shows the most common genes and DNA. Here the sample has 640,000 or so distinct CDR3 sequences; 30% to 40% occur a single time. The top ten clones comprise 18% of the sample. This clonotype was obtained from a human donor in good health (CMV status not recorded). Some clones in this sample may be carry-over from other donors' samples. This specimen consisted of cultured PBMCs, obtained from culture after CMV antigen stimulation. The sequence is built from TRBV5-1 and TRBJ2-2; perhaps TRBD1 is the D gene, with 5 bases matching. For the CDR3, the sequence is CASSFTGNTGELFF. The sequenced DNA: TGCGCCAGCAGCTTCACAGGGAACACCGGGGAGCTGTTTTTT.